This T cell receptor beta chain was captured by sequencing in a study of T cell responses to AZD1222 COVID-19 vaccine. Study outcomes and limitations: In all cases, repertoires were sampled only after the peak T cell response.

Worth noting for this clone: Its antigen is not identified.

V was trimmed by 8 bases and J by 7 bases, leaving 12 bases between them. Germline V lookup: CDR1 SNHLY, CDR2 FYNNEI. There are 13 residues in the CDR3. The method was immunoSEQ multiplex PCR; TCRdb's version includes in-frame clones alone and lacks a portion of them. This table has 130,000 to 150,000 clones, approximately 78% appearing once. The chain links TRBV2 to TRBJ1-6, with D perhaps TRBD1 (5 bases). This material consisted of peripheral blood, taken on day 0 of MenACWY control vaccination. The origin of this receptor is an adult in good health. DNA for the CDR3: TGTGCCAGCGGAGGGGACGGGAATTCACCCCTCCACTTT. It codes for CASGGDGNSPLHF.